This T cell receptor (beta chain) was recovered during a study of regulatory T cells in long-lasting Graves disease. Study outcomes and limitations: More public clonotypes were shared by persistent patients (approximately 3,000) than by new patients (roughly 970). Investigators studied peripheral blood only, not thyroid tissue.

Libraries of TCR beta came from iRepertoire HTBI primers plus Arm-PCR of CDR3 regions. MiXCR was run by TCRdb on the multiplex PCR reads, yielding one entry per CDR3 protein. The repertoire consists of around 480,000 distinct CDR3 sequences, with about 16% occurring once and the leading ten covering 12%. In this sample, this clonotype turned up many times. Its antigen is unknown. The time point is: newly diagnosed GD, antithyroid drugs for less than 3 months. Scientists built the TCR library using RNA that was extracted from PBMCs. This sample was also put to use in a study of T cells in Graves' hyperthyroidism and ophthalmopathy. This second study says: Uncontrolled infection, other autoimmune disease, pregnancy or lactation led to exclusion.

The sequences come from peripheral blood mononuclear cells (PBMCs), collected at new diagnosis, from a patient treated with antithyroid drugs. The TCR comes from a middle-aged man with Graves disease.

The CDR3 DNA is TGTGCTAGTGGCTCTGACTCGGGAGGTGAAAAACTGTTTTTT. Translated, it gives CASGSDSGGEKLFF. The chain is built from TRBV12-5 and TRBJ1-4; the D is unclear. This CDR3 has 14 amino acids. From germline, CDR1 is LGHNT and CDR2 FRNRAP. Trimming took 6 bases from V and 7 from J, leaving 15 bases between them.